This T cell receptor (beta chain) was captured by sequencing in a study of vaccination effects on CD4 cells after COVID-19. Whole-study context: Following the second dose by a median of 72 days, the post-vaccine samples were obtained.

Concerning this clone: The antigen is unknown.

The CDR3 has 14 amino acids. V lost 2 bases, J lost 7 bases, and 15 bases lay in between. Looked up from germline, CDR1 is MNHEY and CDR2 is SVGEGT. Viral peptide pools were used in the ViraFEST assay to expand antigen-specific CD4+ T cells, and sequencing came afterward. Following 10 days of culture, CD4+ T cells were isolated. Participants got two doses of BNT162b2 or mRNA-1273 vaccine. Half of the medium was exchanged for IL-2 medium on both days 3 and 7. Data came from immunoSEQ multiplex PCR; TCRdb stores just in-frame clones and leaves some out. The repertoire holds approximately 28,000 clones, roughly four fifths seen once, with about 14% in the top ten. The study, taken as a whole, reports: Marked clonal contraction was seen late after vaccination (in both infection- and vaccine-induced clones).

Sequencing was performed on CD4+ T cells from PBMCs cultured with HCoV-229E spike peptides, taken after COVID-19 vaccination. The chain employs TRBV6-2 or TRBV6-3 and TRBJ2-7; D could derive from TRBD1 or TRBD2 (5 bases each). The source is a human donor who received a COVID-19 vaccine. CDR3 loop: CASSYGGSRREQYF. The CDR3 nucleotides read TGTGCCAGCAGTTACGGGGGATCAAGGAGGGAGCAGTACTTC.